This T cell receptor beta chain appears in the sequencing data of a study of blood T cell repertoires in COVID-19. CDR3 length: 13 residues. Germline values: CDR1 MNHEY, CDR2 SMNVEV (reference sequence). V was trimmed by 4 bases and J by 8 bases, leaving 14 bases between them. All enrollees were about 18 to 100 years old and from approximately 24 US areas. The data were produced by immunoSEQ multiplex PCR, yet TCRdb's version contains in-frame clones alone and is incomplete. The repertoire consists of approximately 390,000 clones, with roughly 89% occurring once and the leading ten covering roughly 9.4%. This clone was counted only a few times.

This chain connects TRBV27 to TRBJ1-1; D may be TRBD1 (5 bases). This receptor was taken from a woman aged 50 to 65 who had recovered from COVID-19. Specimen: PBMCs or T cells enriched from blood (not recorded which). For the CDR3, the DNA is TGTGCCAGCAGTTGGGTGGGGCCCGGAGAAGCTTTCTTT. Its translation is CASSWVGPGEAFF.